A single TCR beta chain is shown here with its context. This clonotype was seen only a few times. Its recognized antigen is unknown. There are no base qualities to consult, and no much larger clone falls within one base. The meaning of the sample's treatment or condition label: live attenuated yellow fever vaccine strain. Two biological replicates of bulk PBMCs were collected at each blood-draw timepoint. PBMCs were isolated from peripheral blood using a standard Ficoll-Paque protocol. TriZol was used to extract RNA from bulk PBMCs, from CD4 and CD8 fractions, and from dextramer-positive and dextramer-negative fractions. The sample comes from a study of T cells after yellow fever vaccination (dated by TCRdb to between 2018 and 2021). Notes on the research overall: Libraries from fractions with low cell numbers were prepared with the SMART-Seq v4 Ultra Low Input RNA kit. To follow T-cell clones before and after primary and booster YFV17D yellow fever vaccination, bulk TCR alpha and beta repertoires were sequenced over time. Two healthy male donors made up the cohort, one aged 18 to 30 years and the other aged 30 to 40 years. Blood samples were taken at several timepoints before and after primary and secondary immunization, and bulk PBMC replicates and cell subsets were isolated.

From its cysteine to its phenylalanine, the CDR3 spans 14 amino acids. The CDR3 DNA has 42 bases and is translated from base 1. The germline V gene (reference sequence) gives CDR1 as DFQATT and CDR2 as SNEGSKA. V trim: 6 bases; J trim: 1 base; unmatched bases: 7. TCR cDNA was made using 5'RACE template switching, a step that added a universal primer site and unique molecular identifiers. cDNA synthesis was primed from both the TCR alpha and TCR beta constant segments. Libraries were amplified in two PCR steps, with sample barcodes and sequencing adapters added in the second step. Libraries were sequenced on Illumina HiSeq 2500 (2x100 bp) or NovaSeq (2x150 bp). On the study's bioinformatics: Demultiplexing of reads and collapsing into UMI consensus sequences were performed with MIGEC, and V(D)J alignment was carried out with MiXCR. Vaccine-responding clonotypes were defined with edgeR using replicate PBMC samples, requiring FDR below 0.01 and a log2 fold change above 5 up to day 15. CD4 or CD8 identity was assigned to each bulk clonotype according to whether the clonotype was present at higher abundance in the sequenced CD4 repertoire or the sequenced CD8 repertoire. TCRdb passed the public sequencing reads through fastp at Q25 and MiXCR, retaining productive beta sequences. When rows share a CDR3 protein, they turn into one entry using the most common DNA and genes. The V and J calls reflect TCRdb's pipeline rather than the authors' work. The sample table holds about 400,000 distinct CDR3 sequences, of which around a tenth were seen once. The ten largest clones capture 15% to 20% of the sample.

Findings and caveats that apply to the study as a whole: The secondary T-cell response was weaker than the primary response but faster, peaking on day 5 instead of day 15. A small share of clonotypes occurred in both CD4 and CD8 compartments, likely arising from convergent recombination. Most clones expanded after primary vaccination were re-detected after the booster (about 95% of CD4 and 88% of CD8), suggesting broad memory maintenance. Because the study included only two donors, the extent to which the findings can be generalized is limited. Computational filtering was required because FACS-sorted repertoires could contain abundant contaminating clonotypes from the bulk population.

This sequence was found in a man in his late teens or twenties who received the YFV17D yellow fever vaccine. The chain is encoded by TRBV20-1 joined to TRBJ2-3, with 7 bases aligning to TRBD2. The sequencing used PBMCs, collected on the day of the first yellow fever vaccination. CDR3 protein: CSASSGRGTDTQYF. The DNA sequence follows: TGCAGTGCCTCTAGCGGTCGAGGCACAGATACGCAGTATTTT.